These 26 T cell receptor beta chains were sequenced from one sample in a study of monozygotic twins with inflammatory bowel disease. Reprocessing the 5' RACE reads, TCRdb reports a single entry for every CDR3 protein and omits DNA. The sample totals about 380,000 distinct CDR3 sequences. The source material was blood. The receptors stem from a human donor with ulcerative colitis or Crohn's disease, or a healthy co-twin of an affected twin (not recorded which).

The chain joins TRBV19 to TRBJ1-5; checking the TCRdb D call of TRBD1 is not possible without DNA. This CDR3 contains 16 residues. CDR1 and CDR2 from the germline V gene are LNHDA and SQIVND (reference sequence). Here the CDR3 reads CASSMGAVNSNQPQHF.

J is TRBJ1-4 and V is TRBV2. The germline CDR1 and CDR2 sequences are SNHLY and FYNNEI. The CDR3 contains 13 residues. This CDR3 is CASRVGNNEKLFF.

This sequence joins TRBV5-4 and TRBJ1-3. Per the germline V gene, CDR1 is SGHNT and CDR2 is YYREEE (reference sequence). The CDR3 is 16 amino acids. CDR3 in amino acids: CASSLDTASSGNTIYF. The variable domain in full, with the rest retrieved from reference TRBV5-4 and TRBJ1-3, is ETGVTQSPTHLIKTRGQQVTLRCSSQSGHNTVSWYQQALGQGPQFIFQYYREEENGRGNFPPRFSGLQFPNYSSELNVNALELDDSALYLCASSLDTASSGNTIYFGEGSWLTVV.

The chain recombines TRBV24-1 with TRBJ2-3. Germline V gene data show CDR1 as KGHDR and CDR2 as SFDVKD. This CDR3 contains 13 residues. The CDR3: CAISDDVRDTQYF.

CDR3 loop: CSVRGGTNTGELFF. The V and J genes are TRBV29-1 and TRBJ2-2; the D call from TCRdb, TRBD1, cannot be confirmed without DNA. The CDR3 is 14 amino acids. The V gene's germline CDR1 is SQVTM and CDR2 ANQGSEA.

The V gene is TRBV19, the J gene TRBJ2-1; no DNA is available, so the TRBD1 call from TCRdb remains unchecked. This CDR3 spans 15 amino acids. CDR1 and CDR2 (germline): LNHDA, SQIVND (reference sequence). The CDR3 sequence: CASSIVGTGSNEQFF.

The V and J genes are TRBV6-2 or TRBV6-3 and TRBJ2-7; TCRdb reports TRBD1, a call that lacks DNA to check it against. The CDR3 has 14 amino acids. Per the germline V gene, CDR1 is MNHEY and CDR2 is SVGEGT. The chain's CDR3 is CASRPGQGSYEQYF.

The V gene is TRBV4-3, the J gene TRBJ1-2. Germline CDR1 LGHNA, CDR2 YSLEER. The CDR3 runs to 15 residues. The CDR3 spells CASSQGGVSNYGYTF.

The CDR3 spells CASSIRGQGRKMNTEAFF. The chain combines TRBV5-1 with TRBJ1-1; there is no DNA to check the TCRdb D call of TRBD1. The germline gives CDR1 SGHRS, CDR2 YFSETQ. CDR3 length equals 18 residues.

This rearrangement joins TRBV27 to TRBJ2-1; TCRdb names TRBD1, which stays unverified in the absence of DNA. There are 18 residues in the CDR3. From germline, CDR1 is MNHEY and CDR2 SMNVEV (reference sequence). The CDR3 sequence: CASSYNPGQTQSYNEQFF.

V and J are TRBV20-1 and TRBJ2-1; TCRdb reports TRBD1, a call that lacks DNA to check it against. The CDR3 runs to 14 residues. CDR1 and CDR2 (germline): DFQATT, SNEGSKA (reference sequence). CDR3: CSARPGQSYNEQFF.

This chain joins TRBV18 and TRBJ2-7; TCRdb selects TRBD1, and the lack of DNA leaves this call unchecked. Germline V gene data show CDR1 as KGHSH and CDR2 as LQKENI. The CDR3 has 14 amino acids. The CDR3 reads CASSPGTGGLEQYF.

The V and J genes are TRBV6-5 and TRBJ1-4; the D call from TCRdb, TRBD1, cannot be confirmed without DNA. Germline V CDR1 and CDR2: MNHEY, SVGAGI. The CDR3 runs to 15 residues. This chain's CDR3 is CASSYGGTGNEKLFF.

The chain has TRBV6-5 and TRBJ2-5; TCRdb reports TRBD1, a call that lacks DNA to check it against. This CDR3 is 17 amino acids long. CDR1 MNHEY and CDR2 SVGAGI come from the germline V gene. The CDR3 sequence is CASSSPRAGAGLETQYF.

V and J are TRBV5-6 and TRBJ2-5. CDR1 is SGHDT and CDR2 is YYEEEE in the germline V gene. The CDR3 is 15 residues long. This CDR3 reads CASSQRTDNQETQYF.

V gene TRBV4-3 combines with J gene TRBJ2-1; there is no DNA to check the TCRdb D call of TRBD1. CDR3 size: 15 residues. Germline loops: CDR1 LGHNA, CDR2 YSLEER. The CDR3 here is CASSQEGRVYNEQFF.

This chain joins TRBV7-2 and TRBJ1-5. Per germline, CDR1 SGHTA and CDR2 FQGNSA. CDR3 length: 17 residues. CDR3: CASSLNDRTGFNQPQHF. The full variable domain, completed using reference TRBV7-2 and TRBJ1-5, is GAGVSQSPSNKVTEKGKDVELRCDPISGHTALYWYRQSLGQGLEFLIYFQGNSAPDKSGLPSDRFSAERTGGSVSTLTIQRTQQEDSAVYLCASSLNDRTGFNQPQHFGDGTRLSIL.

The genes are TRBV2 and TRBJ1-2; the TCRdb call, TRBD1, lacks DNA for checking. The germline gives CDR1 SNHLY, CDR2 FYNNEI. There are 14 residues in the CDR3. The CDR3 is CASSDGQGVGGYTF.

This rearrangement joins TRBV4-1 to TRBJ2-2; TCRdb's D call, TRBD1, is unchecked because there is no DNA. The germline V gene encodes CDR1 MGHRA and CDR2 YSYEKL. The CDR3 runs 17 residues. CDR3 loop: CASSQDVGTYNTGELFF.

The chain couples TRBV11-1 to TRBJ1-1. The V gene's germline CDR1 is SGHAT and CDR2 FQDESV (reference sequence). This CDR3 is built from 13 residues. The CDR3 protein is CASSLAGNTEAFF.

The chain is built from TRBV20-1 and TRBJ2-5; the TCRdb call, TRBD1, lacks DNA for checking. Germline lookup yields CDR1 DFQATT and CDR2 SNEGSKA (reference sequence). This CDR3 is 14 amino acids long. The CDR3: CSARDLGRRETQYF.

CDR3 region: CASSSAGAGNTEAFF. This chain uses TRBV6-5 with TRBJ1-1; TCRdb proposes TRBD1, but this gene call is untestable without DNA. Per the germline V gene, CDR1 is MNHEY and CDR2 is SVGAGI. The CDR3 consists of 15 residues.

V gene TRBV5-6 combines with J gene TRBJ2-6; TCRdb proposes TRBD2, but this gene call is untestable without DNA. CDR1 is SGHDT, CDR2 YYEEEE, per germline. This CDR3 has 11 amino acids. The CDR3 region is CASSPGRDLTF.

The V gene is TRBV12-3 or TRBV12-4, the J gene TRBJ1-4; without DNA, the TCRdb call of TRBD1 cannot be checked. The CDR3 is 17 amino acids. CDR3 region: CASRDTGGPSFNEKLFF.

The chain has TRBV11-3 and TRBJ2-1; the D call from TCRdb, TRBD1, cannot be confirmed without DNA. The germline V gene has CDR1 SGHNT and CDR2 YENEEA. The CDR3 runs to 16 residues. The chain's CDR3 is CASSLVGTGMGNEQFF.

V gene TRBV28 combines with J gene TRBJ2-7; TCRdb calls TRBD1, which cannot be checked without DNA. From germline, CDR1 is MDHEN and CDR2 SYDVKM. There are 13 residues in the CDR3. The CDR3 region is CASSPDSYYEQYF.